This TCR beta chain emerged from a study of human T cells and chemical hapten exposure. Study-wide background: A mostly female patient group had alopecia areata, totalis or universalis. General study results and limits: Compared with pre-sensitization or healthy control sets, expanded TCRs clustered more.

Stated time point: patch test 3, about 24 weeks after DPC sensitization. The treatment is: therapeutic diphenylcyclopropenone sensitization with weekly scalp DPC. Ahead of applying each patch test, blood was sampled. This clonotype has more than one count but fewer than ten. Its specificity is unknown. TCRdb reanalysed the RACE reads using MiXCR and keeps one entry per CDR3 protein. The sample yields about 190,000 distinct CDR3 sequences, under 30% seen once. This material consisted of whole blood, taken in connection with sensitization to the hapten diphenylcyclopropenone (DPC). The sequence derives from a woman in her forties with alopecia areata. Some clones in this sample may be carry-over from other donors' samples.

The DNA for the CDR3 is TGTGCCAGCAGCAAAACTGAGCGGGACGGCGACGAGCAGTACTTC. Protein product: CASSKTERDGDEQYF. V gene TRBV21-1 combines with J gene TRBJ2-7; the D call of TRBD2 is as the table states it, not checked on the DNA. TRBV21-1 is annotated as a pseudogene. The CDR3 consists of 15 residues.